The 3 T cell receptor beta chains below were found in one sample sequenced in a study of identical twins. Each CDR3 protein is one row after TCRdb ran MiXCR on the 5' RACE reads. The sample contains fewer than 350,000 distinct CDR3 sequences, around 8.8% of which appear only once. These data were also reused for a study on yellow fever vaccine responses in identical twins.

Sequences were obtained from memory (CD45RO+) T cells sorted from blood. The receptors derive from a woman in her late teens or twenties in good health.

The chain recombines TRBV7-2 with TRBJ2-3, with 7 bases identical to TRBD1. Germline V gene sequence: CDR1 SGHTA, CDR2 FQGNSA. The CDR3 length is 15 residues. After removal of 1 base from V and 5 bases from J, the junction contained 6 bases not matched to a gene. The CDR3 nucleotides are TGTGCCAGCAGCTTAGGTACAGGGGATGTAGATACGCAGTATTTT. Protein product: CASSLGTGDVDTQYF.

Only a few counts were recorded for this clonotype. V gene TRBV7-9 combines with J gene TRBJ2-7; D tentatively fits TRBD1 or TRBD2 (5 bases each). Trimming cost V 5 bases and J 3 bases, with 14 bases left between them. Per germline, CDR1 SEHNR and CDR2 FQNEAQ (reference sequence). This CDR3 contains 14 residues. CDR3 nucleotides: TGTGCCAGCAGCCACCGGGACCAATACTACGAGCAGTACTTC. Translating it yields CASSHRDQYYEQYF.

This chain connects TRBV20-1 to TRBJ2-1, with D uncertain. V dropped 3 bases and J dropped 5 bases, with 14 bases sitting between them. This CDR3 spans 14 amino acids. Germline V gene data show CDR1 as DFQATT and CDR2 as SNEGSKA (reference sequence). Written as DNA, the CDR3 is TGCAGTGCTAGGGGCCTCCCGGTAGACAATGAGCAGTTCTTC. Encoded protein: CSARGLPVDNEQFF.